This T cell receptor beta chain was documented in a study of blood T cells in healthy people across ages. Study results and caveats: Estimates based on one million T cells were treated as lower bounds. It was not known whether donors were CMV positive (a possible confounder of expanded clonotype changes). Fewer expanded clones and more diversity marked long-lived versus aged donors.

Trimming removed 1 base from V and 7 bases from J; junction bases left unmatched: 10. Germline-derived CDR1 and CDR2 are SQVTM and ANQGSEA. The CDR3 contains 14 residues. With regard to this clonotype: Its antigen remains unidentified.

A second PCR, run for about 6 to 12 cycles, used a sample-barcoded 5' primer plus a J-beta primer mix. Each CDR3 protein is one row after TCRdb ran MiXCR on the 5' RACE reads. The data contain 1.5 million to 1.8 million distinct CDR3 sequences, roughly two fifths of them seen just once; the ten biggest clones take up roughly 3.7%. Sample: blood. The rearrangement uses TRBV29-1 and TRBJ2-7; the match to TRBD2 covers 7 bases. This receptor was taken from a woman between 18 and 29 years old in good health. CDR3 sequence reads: CSVEGRLAVNEQYF. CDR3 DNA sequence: TGCAGCGTTGAAGGTCGGCTAGCGGTTAATGAGCAGTACTTC.